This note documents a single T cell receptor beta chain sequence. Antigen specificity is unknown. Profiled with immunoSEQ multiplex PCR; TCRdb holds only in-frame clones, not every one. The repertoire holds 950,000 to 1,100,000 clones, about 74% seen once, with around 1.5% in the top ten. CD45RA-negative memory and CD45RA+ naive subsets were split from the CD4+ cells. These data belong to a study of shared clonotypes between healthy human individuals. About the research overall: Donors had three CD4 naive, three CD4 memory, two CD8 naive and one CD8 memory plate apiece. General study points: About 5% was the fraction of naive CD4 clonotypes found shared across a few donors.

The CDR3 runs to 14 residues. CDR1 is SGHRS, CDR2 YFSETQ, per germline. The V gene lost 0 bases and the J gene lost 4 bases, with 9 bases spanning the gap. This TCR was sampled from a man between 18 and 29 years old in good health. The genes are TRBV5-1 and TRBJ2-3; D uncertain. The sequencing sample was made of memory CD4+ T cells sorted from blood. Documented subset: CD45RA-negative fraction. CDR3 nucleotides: TGCGCCAGCAGCTTGGCCGATTCTGCAGATACGCAGTATTTT. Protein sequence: CASSLADSADTQYF.